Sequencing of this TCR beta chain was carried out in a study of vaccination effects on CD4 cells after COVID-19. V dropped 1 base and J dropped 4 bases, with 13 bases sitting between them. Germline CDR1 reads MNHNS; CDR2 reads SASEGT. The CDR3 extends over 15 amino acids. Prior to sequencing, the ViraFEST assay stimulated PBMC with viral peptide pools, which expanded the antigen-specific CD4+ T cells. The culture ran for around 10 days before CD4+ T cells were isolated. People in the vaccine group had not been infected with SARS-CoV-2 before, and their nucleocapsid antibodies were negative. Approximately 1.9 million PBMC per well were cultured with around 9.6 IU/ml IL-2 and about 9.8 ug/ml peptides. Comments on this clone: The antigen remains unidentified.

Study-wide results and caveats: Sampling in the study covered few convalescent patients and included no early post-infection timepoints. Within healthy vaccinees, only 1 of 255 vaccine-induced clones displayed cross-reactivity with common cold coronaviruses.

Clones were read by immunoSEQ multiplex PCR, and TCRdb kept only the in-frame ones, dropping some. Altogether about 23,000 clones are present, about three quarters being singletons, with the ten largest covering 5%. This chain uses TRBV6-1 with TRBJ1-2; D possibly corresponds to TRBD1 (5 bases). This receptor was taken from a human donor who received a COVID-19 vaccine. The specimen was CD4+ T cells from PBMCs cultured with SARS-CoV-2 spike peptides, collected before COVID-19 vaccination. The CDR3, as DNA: TGTGCCAGCAGTGAAGTTAAGGGTGGGGGCTATGGCTACACCTTC. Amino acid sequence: CASSEVKGGGYGYTF.